Sequencing of this T cell receptor beta chain was carried out in a study of blood T cell repertoires in COVID-19. In the study's own analysis: Amplification of reference gene primers provided the estimated nucleated cell counts. Only in-frame clones appear in the TCRdb table, and some are missing; sequencing was by immunoSEQ multiplex PCR. The V and J calls and clone size are taken from that table; D and trimming were inferred from the DNA. The table includes 300,000 to 400,000 clones, over 90% detected once. The V segment lost 4 bases and the J segment 4 bases; nucleotides outside the gene matches: 4. Germline lookup yields CDR1 SGHNT and CDR2 YYREEE (reference sequence). This CDR3 region has 13 residues.

This TCR was sampled from a woman aged 25 to 39 who had been exposed to COVID-19. Material: PBMCs or T cells enriched from blood (not recorded which). This chain uses TRBV5-4 with TRBJ1-2, with 7 bases identical to TRBD1. CDR3 protein: CASSRDSAYGYTF. In nucleotides, the CDR3 is TGTGCCAGCAGCCGGGACAGCGCCTATGGCTACACCTTC.